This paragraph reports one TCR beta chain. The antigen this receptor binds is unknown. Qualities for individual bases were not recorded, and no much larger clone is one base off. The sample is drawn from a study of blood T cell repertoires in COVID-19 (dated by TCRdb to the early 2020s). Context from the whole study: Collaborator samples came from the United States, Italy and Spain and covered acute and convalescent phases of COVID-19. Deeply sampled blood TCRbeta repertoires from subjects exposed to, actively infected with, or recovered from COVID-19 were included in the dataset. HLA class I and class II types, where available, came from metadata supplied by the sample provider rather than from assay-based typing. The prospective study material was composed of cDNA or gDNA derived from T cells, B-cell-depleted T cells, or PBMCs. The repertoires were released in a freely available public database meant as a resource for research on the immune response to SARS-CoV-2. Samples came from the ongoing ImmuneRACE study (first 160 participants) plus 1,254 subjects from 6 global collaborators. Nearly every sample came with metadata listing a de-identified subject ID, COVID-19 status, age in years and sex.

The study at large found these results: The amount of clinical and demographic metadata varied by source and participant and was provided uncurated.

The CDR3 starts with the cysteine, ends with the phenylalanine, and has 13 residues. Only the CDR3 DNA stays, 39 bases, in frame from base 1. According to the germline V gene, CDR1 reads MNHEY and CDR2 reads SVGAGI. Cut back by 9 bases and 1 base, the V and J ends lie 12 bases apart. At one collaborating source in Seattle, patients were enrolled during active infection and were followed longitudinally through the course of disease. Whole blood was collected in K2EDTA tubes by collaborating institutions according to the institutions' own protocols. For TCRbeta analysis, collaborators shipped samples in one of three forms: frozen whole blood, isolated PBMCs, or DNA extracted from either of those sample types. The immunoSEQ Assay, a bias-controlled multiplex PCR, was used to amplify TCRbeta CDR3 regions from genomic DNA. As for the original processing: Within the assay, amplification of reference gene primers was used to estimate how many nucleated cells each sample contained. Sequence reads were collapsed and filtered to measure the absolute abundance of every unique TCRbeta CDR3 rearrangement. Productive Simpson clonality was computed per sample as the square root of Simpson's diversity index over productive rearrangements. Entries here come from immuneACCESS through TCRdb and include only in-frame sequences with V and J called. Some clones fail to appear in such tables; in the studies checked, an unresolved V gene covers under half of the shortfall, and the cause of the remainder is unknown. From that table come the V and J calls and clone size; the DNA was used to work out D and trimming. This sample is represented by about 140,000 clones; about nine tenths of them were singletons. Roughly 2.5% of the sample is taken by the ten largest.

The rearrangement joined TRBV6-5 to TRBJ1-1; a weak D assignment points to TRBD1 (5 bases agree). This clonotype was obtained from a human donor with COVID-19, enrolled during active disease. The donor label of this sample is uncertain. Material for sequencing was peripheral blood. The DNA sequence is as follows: TGTGCCAGTGGGGCCGGATCGAACACTGAAGCTTTCTTT. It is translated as CASGAGSNTEAFF.